This TCR beta chain derives from a study of T cell responses to AZD1222 COVID-19 vaccine. Broader study findings: Donors in the cohort were predominantly white British and more often female, and clonal diversity was possibly underestimated.

Details on this clone: Its antigen is as yet unknown.

CDR3 size: 17 residues. Germline CDR1 MGHRA, CDR2 YSYEKL. The germline V and J ends were trimmed by 0 bases and 1 base, with 12 bases remaining between them. TCRdb keeps only in-frame clones here, not all; method: immunoSEQ multiplex PCR. The profile shows 90,000 to 150,000 clones, about 90% of them singletons. V and J are TRBV4-1 and TRBJ2-2, with D unclear. Sample: peripheral blood, taken on day 0 of AZD1222 vaccination. The sequence was collected from an adult in good health. CDR3 protein: CASSQDWQDLNTGELFF. The CDR3 DNA is TGCGCCAGCAGCCAAGATTGGCAGGACCTGAACACCGGGGAGCTGTTTTTT.